Listed below are T cell receptor beta chains from one sample, sequenced in a study of blood T cell repertoires in COVID-19. Profiling relied on immunoSEQ multiplex PCR, and the TCRdb table lists in-frame clones only, not all of them. The profile shows around 200,000 clones, 75% to 90% of them singletons. The material sequenced was peripheral blood. These receptors were taken from a man between 40 and 49 years old with acute or convalescent COVID-19. Each CDR3 is given with its conserved first and last residue. The D gene is left open where the match is weak. Expanded clones get a size class; other rows say once, few or many, or leave the size out.

>NA|TRBV5-1|TRBJ2-5|TRBD1
CASGAGGESRRETQYF
TGCGCCAGTGGGGCAGGGGGCGAGTCCCGTCGGGAGACCCAGTACTTC
>NA|TRBV11-2|TRBJ1-4|NA
CARRAATNEKLFF
TGTGCCAGGAGGGCCGCAACTAATGAAAAACTGTTTTTT
>NA|TRBV5-1|TRBJ2-2|NA
CASSYSGTSNTGELFF
TGCGCCAGCAGCTACTCTGGGACATCCAACACCGGGGAGCTGTTTTTT
>NA|TRBV11-2|TRBJ2-3|NA
CASRHPRRDTQYF
TGTGCCAGCAGACACCCCCGGCGGGATACGCAGTATTTT
>NA|TRBV6-6|TRBJ1-1|NA
CASSYVQTTNTEAFF
TGTGCCAGCAGTTACGTACAAACTACGAACACTGAAGCTTTCTTT
>NA|TRBV21-1|TRBJ1-4|NA
CASSKRGQEGEKLFF
TGTGCCAGCAGCAAAAGGGGCCAGGAGGGCGAAAAACTGTTTTTT
>few|TRBV30|TRBJ1-6|NA
CAWIVFSLSSPLHF
TGTGCCTGGATTGTCTTTTCTCTCTCCTCACCCCTCCACTTT
>NA|TRBV19|TRBJ1-1|NA
CASSIDTTEAFF
TGTGCCAGTAGTATTGACACTACTGAAGCTTTCTTT
>NA|TRBV28|TRBJ2-1|TRBD1
CASSLLDRDLDEQFF
TGTGCCAGCAGCCTCCTAGACAGGGACCTCGATGAGCAGTTCTTC
>NA|TRBV25-1|TRBJ1-1|NA
CASRPGQTTSGAFF
TGTGCCAGCCGACCCGGACAGACCACTTCGGGAGCTTTCTTT
>NA|TRBV7-9|TRBJ2-2|NA
CASSHLGGAHTGELFF
TGTGCCAGCAGCCATCTTGGTGGGGCACACACCGGGGAGCTGTTTTTT
>NA|TRBV5-4|TRBJ2-5|TRBD2
CASSPRTSGAPGRTQYF
TGTGCCAGCAGCCCTAGGACTAGCGGGGCCCCCGGAAGGACCCAGTACTTC
>NA|TRBV28|TRBJ1-5|NA
CASSTGWGNQPQHF
TGTGCCAGCTCGACAGGTTGGGGGAATCAGCCCCAGCATTTT
>once|TRBV27|TRBJ2-3|NA
CASSFRGRTQYF
TGTGCCAGCAGTTTTAGGGGTCGGACGCAGTATTTT
>NA|TRBV30|TRBJ2-5|TRBD2
CAWRIAGSRETQYF
TGTGCCTGGAGGATAGCGGGGTCTCGGGAGACCCAGTACTTC
>NA|TRBV6-2/TRBV6-3|TRBJ2-5|TRBD1
CASSYFRQGHQETQYF
TGTGCCAGCAGTTACTTCCGACAGGGGCATCAAGAGACCCAGTACTTC
>NA|TRBV7-9|TRBJ1-4|NA
CASSLPGDEKLFF
TGTGCCAGCAGCTTACCAGGGGATGAAAAACTGTTTTTT
>few|TRBV29-1|TRBJ2-5|NA
CSVDHNQETQYF
TGCAGCGTTGACCACAACCAAGAGACCCAGTACTTC
>NA|TRBV6-1|TRBJ2-7|TRBD1
CASSAPSTGSSYEQYF
TGTGCCAGCAGTGCCCCCTCGACAGGGAGCTCCTACGAGCAGTACTTC
>once|TRBV9|TRBJ2-5|NA
CASSVTVGGQQETQYF
TGTGCCAGCAGCGTAACAGTGGGGGGTCAACAAGAGACCCAGTACTTC
>NA|TRBV7-2|TRBJ1-6|NA
CASSPQAGVNSPLHF
TGTGCCAGCAGCCCCCAAGCGGGGGTTAATTCACCCCTCCACTTT
>once|TRBV24-1|TRBJ2-1|NA
CATSESGANEQFF
TGTGCCACCAGTGAATCGGGAGCTAATGAGCAGTTCTTC
>NA|TRBV6-5|TRBJ1-2|NA
CASTGGNYGYTF
TGTGCCAGTACCGGGGGAAACTATGGCTACACCTTC
>once|TRBV5-1|TRBJ2-3|NA
CASSETQGRTDTQYF
TGCGCCAGCAGCGAGACACAGGGTCGGACAGATACGCAGTATTTT
>few|TRBV12-3/TRBV12-4|TRBJ1-1|NA
CASSFGQNTEAFF
TGTGCCAGCAGTTTTGGGCAGAACACTGAAGCTTTCTTT
>NA|TRBV14|TRBJ1-3|NA
CASSLAGSGNTIYF
TGTGCCAGCAGCCTTGCAGGGTCCGGAAACACCATATATTTT
>NA|TRBV7-8|TRBJ2-7|TRBD1
CASREGQGKGYEQYF
TGTGCCAGCAGGGAGGGACAGGGGAAGGGTTACGAGCAGTACTTC
>NA|TRBV3-1/TRBV3-2|TRBJ1-1|TRBD1
CASRLTGGNTEAFF
TGTGCCAGCAGGCTAACAGGGGGGAACACTGAAGCTTTCTTT
>NA|TRBV7-2|TRBJ1-1|NA
CASSLGAGNTEAFF
TGTGCCAGCAGCTTAGGGGCGGGAAACACTGAAGCTTTCTTT
>NA|TRBV7-7|TRBJ2-2|NA
CASSLSTAGELFF
TGTGCCAGCAGCTTAAGCACGGCCGGGGAGCTGTTTTTT
>NA|TRBV7-2|TRBJ2-7|NA
CASSLAVYYEQYF
TGTGCCAGCAGCTTAGCCGTCTACTACGAGCAGTACTTC
>NA|TRBV6-6|TRBJ1-1|NA
CASNLGLGGTEAFF
TGTGCCAGCAACCTAGGATTAGGAGGAACTGAAGCTTTCTTT
>NA|TRBV9|TRBJ2-3|TRBD2
CASSAGTSGAWRGTDTQYF
TGTGCCAGCAGCGCCGGGACTAGCGGGGCTTGGCGTGGCACAGATACGCAGTATTTT
>NA|TRBV2|TRBJ2-3|TRBD2
CASSESRTSGGTQYF
TGTGCCAGCAGTGAATCCCGGACTAGTGGGGGGACGCAGTATTTT
>once|TRBV6-5|TRBJ1-6|TRBD1
CASHHRDRGRSPLHF
TGTGCCAGCCATCATAGGGACAGGGGACGTTCACCCCTCCACTTT
>NA|TRBV10-1|TRBJ2-3|TRBD2
CASSESRTSGGTDTQYF
TGCGCCAGCAGTGAGTCCCGGACTAGCGGGGGCACAGATACGCAGTATTTT
>NA|TRBV10-3|TRBJ2-1|NA
CAISEPLGEVEQFF
TGTGCCATCAGTGAGCCGCTGGGAGAGGTTGAGCAGTTCTTC
>NA|TRBV19|TRBJ2-2|TRBD1
CASRVDRGRNGELFF
TGTGCCAGTAGGGTGGACAGGGGCAGGAACGGGGAGCTGTTTTTT
>NA|TRBV11-1|TRBJ2-3|TRBD2
CASSLAGGGADTQYF
TGTGCCAGCAGCTTAGCGGGGGGAGGGGCTGATACGCAGTATTTT
>NA|TRBV27|TRBJ1-2|NA
CASSLGRGVYGYTF
TGTGCCAGCAGTTTAGGCAGGGGAGTCTATGGCTACACCTTC
>once|TRBV7-9|TRBJ1-1|NA
CASSLGDLSTEAFF
TGTGCCAGCAGCTTAGGCGACTTGAGCACTGAAGCTTTCTTT
>NA|TRBV5-1|TRBJ1-1|NA
CASSRGQSNTEAFF
TGCGCCAGCAGCCGTGGACAGTCGAACACTGAAGCTTTCTTT
>few|TRBV11-2|TRBJ2-2|TRBD2
CASSQTRGEGELFF
TGTGCCAGCAGCCAGACGCGGGGGGAGGGGGAGCTGTTTTTT
>NA|TRBV3-1/TRBV3-2|TRBJ1-3|TRBD1
CASSQGERRTGAGNTIYF
TGTGCCAGCAGCCAAGGGGAAAGGAGGACAGGGGCTGGAAACACCATATATTTT
>once|TRBV12-3/TRBV12-4|TRBJ2-5|NA
CASSSPSTETQYF
TGTGCCAGCAGTTCTCCTAGTACGGAGACCCAGTACTTC
>once|TRBV7-2|TRBJ2-5|NA
CASSLAASWSQETQYF
TGTGCCAGCAGCTTAGCGGCTAGCTGGAGCCAAGAGACCCAGTACTTC
>NA|TRBV7-8|TRBJ2-7|TRBD1
CASSQTGTVSYEQYF
TGTGCCAGCAGCCAGACCGGGACAGTATCCTACGAGCAGTACTTC
>NA|TRBV6-5|TRBJ2-7|TRBD1
CASSPDRGGYEQYF
TGTGCCAGCAGCCCGGACAGGGGGGGCTACGAGCAGTACTTC
>NA|TRBV5-4|TRBJ1-5|TRBD1
CASSVDRGNNQPQHF
TGTGCCAGCAGCGTGGACAGGGGAAACAATCAGCCCCAGCATTTT
>NA|TRBV25-1|TRBJ1-2|NA
CASSGTPGGYTF
TGTGCCAGCAGTGGAACTCCCGGGGGCTACACCTTC
>NA|TRBV5-1|TRBJ2-5|NA
CASSLVPQRGQETQYF
TGCGCCAGCAGCTTGGTCCCGCAACGGGGCCAAGAGACCCAGTACTTC
>NA|TRBV2|TRBJ2-1|TRBD2
CASSDSETSGVSSYNEQFF
TGTGCCAGCAGTGACTCGGAGACTAGCGGGGTGAGCTCCTACAATGAGCAGTTCTTC
>once|TRBV6-2/TRBV6-3|TRBJ2-7|NA
CASSYYNRISYEQYF
TGTGCCAGCAGTTACTATAACAGGATCTCCTACGAGCAGTACTTC
>NA|TRBV6-4|TRBJ2-1|TRBD2
CASSKTSWVNEQFF
TGTGCCAGCAGTAAGACTAGCTGGGTAAATGAGCAGTTCTTC
>NA|TRBV4-3|TRBJ1-4|TRBD1
CASSPRDRGSEKLFF
TGCGCCAGCAGCCCGCGGGACAGGGGTAGTGAAAAACTGTTTTTT
>few|TRBV9|TRBJ1-2|TRBD1
CASSDRVYGYTF
TGTGCCAGCAGTGACAGGGTGTACGGCTACACCTTC